Listed below are T cell receptor beta chains from one sample, sequenced in a study of OX40 agonist ivuxolimab in advanced cancers. Method: immunoSEQ multiplex PCR; TCRdb's copy keeps in-frame clones and lacks some. The data show about 42,000 clones, with 70% to 90% seen just once and over 2.5% held by the top ten. The sample in question was CD4+ or CD8+ T cells sorted from blood, obtained in a trial of the OX40 agonist ivuxolimab. These receptor sequences come from an adult with an advanced solid tumor such as melanoma, head and neck, liver or kidney cancer. The CDR3 runs from the conserved cysteine through the conserved F or W. D genes are given only for firm matches. The size of a clone is reported for some rows only, either as once, few or many, or as a class for expanded clones.

d_gene	v_gene	abundance	j_gene	CDR3aa	CDR3nt
-	TRBV5-4	-	TRBJ2-2	CASSLLSTGELFF	TGTGCCAGCAGCTTGCTGAGCACCGGGGAGCTGTTTTTT
TRBD1	TRBV7-2	-	TRBJ2-1	CASSRQGYPYNEQFF	TGTGCCAGCAGCCGACAGGGTTACCCTTACAATGAGCAGTTCTTC
-	TRBV7-6	-	TRBJ1-4	CASSLEGNDEKLFF	TGTGCCAGCAGCTTAGAGGGAAATGATGAAAAACTGTTTTTT
TRBD1	TRBV29-1	-	TRBJ1-1	CSVGGQMNTEAFF	TGCAGCGTGGGGGGACAGATGAACACTGAAGCTTTCTTT
-	TRBV25-1	-	TRBJ2-3	CASSDREGRARTDTQYF	TGTGCCAGCAGTGATCGCGAGGGGCGGGCACGGACAGATACGCAGTATTTT
-	TRBV9	-	TRBJ1-2	CASSLGTPSYGYTF	TGTGCCAGCAGCCTCGGGACACCTAGCTATGGCTACACCTTC
TRBD2	TRBV4-1	-	TRBJ2-1	CASSPRTSGGGGEQFF	TGCGCCAGCAGCCCACGTACCAGCGGCGGGGGGGGTGAGCAGTTCTTC
-	TRBV7-8	-	TRBJ2-6	CASSLAVGTGANVLTF	TGTGCCAGCAGCTTAGCGGTGGGGACCGGGGCCAACGTCCTGACTTTC
-	TRBV11-2	-	TRBJ2-3	CASSLDILVGREKDTQYF	TGTGCCAGCAGCTTAGATATCTTAGTTGGCAGGGAGAAAGATACGCAGTATTTT
TRBD1	TRBV4-1	-	TRBJ1-2	CASSQLLTGGVYGYTF	TGCGCCAGCAGCCAGCTTCTGACAGGGGGAGTCTATGGCTACACCTTC
TRBD2	TRBV5-1	-	TRBJ2-5	CASSLAGGPEKTQYF	TGCGCCAGCAGCTTGGCGGGAGGGCCGGAAAAGACCCAGTACTTC
TRBD1	TRBV27	-	TRBJ1-2	CASRQKPGQGNYGYTF	TGTGCCAGCAGGCAAAAACCGGGACAGGGGAACTATGGCTACACCTTC
-	TRBV28	-	TRBJ1-2	CASSSYRGSPLYGYTF	TGTGCCAGCAGTTCCTACCGGGGTTCGCCCTTATATGGCTACACCTTC
TRBD2	TRBV11-2	-	TRBJ2-1	CASSRTSGRALGNEQFF	TGTGCCAGCAGCCGTACTAGCGGGAGGGCCTTGGGCAATGAGCAGTTCTTC
-	TRBV4-2	-	TRBJ2-6	CASSQEPSSSGANVLTF	TGTGCCAGCAGCCAAGAGCCTTCTAGTTCTGGGGCCAACGTCCTGACTTTC
TRBD2	TRBV2	-	TRBJ2-1	CASSAGLANEQFF	TGTGCCAGCAGTGCGGGACTAGCAAATGAGCAGTTCTTC
-	TRBV5-1	-	TRBJ2-1	CASSFSGSSLYNEQFF	TGCGCCAGCAGCTTCTCCGGGAGTTCCCTCTACAATGAGCAGTTCTTC
-	TRBV6-5	-	TRBJ2-7	CASRRSNRAYEQYF	TGTGCCAGCAGGCGTAGCAACAGGGCCTACGAGCAGTACTTC
-	TRBV7-2	few	TRBJ2-3	CASSLRARGTQYF	TGTGCCAGCAGCTTAAGGGCGCGGGGTACGCAGTATTTT
TRBD2	TRBV18	-	TRBJ2-7	CASSPGLAGTHEQYF	TGTGCCAGCTCACCGGGACTAGCGGGAACTCACGAGCAGTACTTC
-	TRBV7-2	-	TRBJ1-1	CASSRRAMNTEAFF	TGTGCCAGCAGCCGACGAGCGATGAACACTGAAGCTTTCTTT
TRBD2	TRBV2	-	TRBJ2-1	CASRAVAGDLGNEQFF	TGTGCCAGCAGGGCGGTAGCGGGAGATTTAGGTAATGAGCAGTTCTTC
-	TRBV5-1	-	TRBJ2-1	CASSPDYNEQFF	TGCGCCAGCAGCCCCGACTACAATGAGCAGTTCTTC
TRBD1	TRBV5-5	few	TRBJ2-4	CASSFRDRGLGGNIQYF	TGTGCCAGCAGCTTCCGGGACAGGGGCCTAGGGGGAAACATTCAGTACTTC
-	TRBV10-3	-	TRBJ1-4	CAISEEGQKLFF	TGTGCCATCAGTGAGGAGGGACAAAAACTGTTTTTT
-	TRBV27	-	TRBJ1-5	CASSFLGTMGEPQHF	TGTGCCAGCAGTTTTCTCGGGACAATGGGGGAGCCCCAGCATTTT
TRBD1	TRBV11-2	-	TRBJ1-4	CASSWTGVGEKLFF	TGTGCCAGCAGCTGGACAGGGGTGGGGGAAAAACTGTTTTTT
-	TRBV18	few	TRBJ2-2	CASSPTSVTNTGELFF	TGTGCCAGCTCACCGACCAGCGTAACGAACACCGGGGAGCTGTTTTTT
-	TRBV4-1	-	TRBJ2-3	CASSQDPPLATTDTQYF	TGCGCCAGCAGCCAAGATCCTCCCCTGGCCACCACAGATACGCAGTATTTT
TRBD1	TRBV30	-	TRBJ2-7	CAWSGQGGPYEQYF	TGTGCCTGGAGTGGACAGGGGGGACCCTACGAGCAGTACTTC
-	TRBV29-1	few	TRBJ2-5	CSVEILGGETQYF	TGCAGCGTTGAAATTTTGGGAGGAGAGACCCAGTACTTC
TRBD1	TRBV5-4	once	TRBJ1-2	CASSLGNRGVGLEGYTF	TGTGCCAGCAGCTTGGGAAACAGGGGGGTTGGTCTTGAAGGCTACACCTTC
-	TRBV7-9	few	TRBJ1-2	CASSLEVANYGYTF	TGTGCCAGCAGCTTAGAGGTCGCTAACTATGGCTACACCTTC
TRBD2	TRBV2	-	TRBJ2-2	CASSNPGLAVDTGELFF	TGTGCCAGCAGCAACCCGGGACTAGCGGTCGACACCGGGGAGCTGTTTTTT
-	TRBV27	-	TRBJ1-1	CASSLYWGSTTEAFF	TGTGCCAGCAGTTTATACTGGGGTTCGACCACTGAAGCTTTCTTT
TRBD2	TRBV29-1	few	TRBJ2-3	CSVEVAGTDTQYF	TGCAGCGTTGAAGTAGCGGGGACAGATACGCAGTATTTT
-	TRBV27	-	TRBJ1-5	CATSGRRGNQPQHF	TGTGCCACCTCGGGGCGGCGAGGCAATCAGCCCCAGCATTTT
TRBD2	TRBV5-4	-	TRBJ2-1	CASSSGTSGRAGEQFF	TGTGCCAGCAGCTCCGGGACTAGCGGGAGGGCAGGTGAGCAGTTCTTC
-	TRBV9	-	TRBJ1-2	CASSVTPGDVYGYTF	TGTGCCAGCAGCGTCACTCCGGGCGATGTCTATGGCTACACCTTC
-	TRBV6-5	once	TRBJ1-2	CASSRNNYGYTF	TGTGCCAGCAGTCGAAATAACTATGGCTACACCTTC
-	TRBV4-2	-	TRBJ2-1	CASSQYGGLGVSNEQFF	TGTGCCAGCAGCCAATACGGAGGCCTAGGGGTAAGCAATGAGCAGTTCTTC
TRBD2	TRBV25-1	-	TRBJ2-1	CASSEPPGLAGFNEQFF	TGTGCCAGCAGTGAACCCCCAGGACTAGCGGGCTTCAATGAGCAGTTCTTC
TRBD1	TRBV30	-	TRBJ1-4	CAWSTTGTGGEKLFF	TGTGCCTGGAGTACAACCGGGACAGGGGGTGAAAAACTGTTTTTT
-	TRBV11-3	-	TRBJ1-4	CASSYAGFNEKLFF	TGTGCCAGCAGCTACGCAGGGTTTAATGAAAAACTGTTTTTT
-	TRBV4-2	few	TRBJ1-1	CASSQGGPGTEAFF	TGTGCCAGCAGCCAAGGGGGCCCGGGGACTGAAGCTTTCTTT
TRBD1	TRBV5-1	-	TRBJ1-3	CASSYTGAANSGNTIYF	TGCGCCAGCAGCTACACAGGGGCGGCGAACTCTGGAAACACCATATATTTT
TRBD2	TRBV18	-	TRBJ2-1	CASSSSGTYNEQFF	TGTGCCAGCTCCTCTAGCGGGACCTACAATGAGCAGTTCTTC
-	TRBV18	-	TRBJ2-5	CASSPVGTQETQYF	TGTGCCAGCTCACCAGTAGGGACCCAAGAGACCCAGTACTTC
-	TRBV5-3	few	TRBJ1-2	CARSVPRTGGSDYGYTF	TGTGCCAGAAGTGTCCCTCGGACGGGGGGTAGTGACTATGGCTACACCTTC
TRBD1	TRBV27	-	TRBJ2-3	CASSLRQGPDTQYF	TGTGCCAGCAGTCTACGACAGGGACCAGATACGCAGTATTTT
-	TRBV5-1	-	TRBJ2-2	CASSSLGTGELFF	TGCGCCAGCAGCTCCCTGGGGACCGGGGAGCTGTTTTTT
TRBD1	TRBV11-3	few	TRBJ1-2	CASSPRTGSNYGYTF	TGTGCCAGCAGCCCGAGGACAGGCTCTAACTATGGCTACACCTTC
-	TRBV6-1	-	TRBJ2-2	CASSEILGELFF	TGTGCCAGCAGTGAAATCTTGGGGGAGCTGTTTTTT